Sequencing of this T cell receptor beta chain was carried out in a study of cytomegalovirus exposure and HLA in healthy donors. Study summary: Around 76% of some 390 genotyped donors fell in the Caucasian-associated ancestry cluster. Study-wide points: According to a later analysis, most TCR beta chains associated with CMV appeared HLA-restricted.

The length of the CDR3 is 15 residues. Germline CDR1 reads KGHSH; CDR2 reads LQKENI. V shed 6 bases and J 2 bases; nucleotides not matched to a gene: 4. In regard to this clone: Its antigen is unknown.

PCR employed 60 Vbeta and 13 Jbeta primers. This table comes from immunoSEQ multiplex PCR, and its TCRdb copy is limited to in-frame clones, with some not included. In the table there are around 140,000 clones, 70% of which are singletons. This chain connects TRBV18 to TRBJ2-1, with 10 positions matching TRBD1. This receptor was identified in a woman in her fifties or sixties in good health and CMV-seropositive. The sequenced material came from PBMCs. The DNA of the CDR3 is TGTGCCAGCTCGACAGGGGGCTTCCCCTACAATGAGCAGTTCTTC. This codes for CASSTGGFPYNEQFF. The full variable domain, rest sourced from reference TRBV18 and TRBJ2-1, is NAGVMQNPRHLVRRRGQEARLRCSPMKGHSHVYWYRQLPEEGLKFMVYLQKENIIDESGMPKERFSAEFPKEGPSILRIQQVVRGDSAAYFCASSTGGFPYNEQFFGPGTRLTVL.